These 18 T cell receptor beta chains came from one sample sequenced in a study of sequential checkpoint blockade in melanoma. The treatment here: randomized to nivolumab then ipilimumab (arm A) or the reverse (arm B). Assay used: immunoSEQ multiplex PCR; TCRdb lists only in-frame clones, some missing. The sample has some 11,000 clones; about 78% are singletons. The sample consisted of CD8+ T cells sorted from blood (inferred from file names), taken from a patient given nivolumab and ipilimumab in sequence. The receptors here all came from a human donor with melanoma.

J is TRBJ1-5 and V is TRBV7-8; TRBD1 aligns across 7 bases. The CDR3 has 16 amino acids. Unmatched junction bases numbered 10, after V lost 3 bases and J lost 5 bases. CDR1 and CDR2 (germline): SGHVS, FQNEAQ. The CDR3 sequence: CASSFSGTERDQPQHF. For the CDR3, the DNA is TGTGCCAGCAGCTTTTCCGGGACAGAGAGAGATCAGCCCCAGCATTTT.

The chain has TRBV19 and TRBJ2-3, with TRBD2 identical over 8 bases. Germline CDR1 LNHDA, CDR2 SQIVND (reference sequence). The CDR3 runs to 16 residues. The V and J ends lost 7 bases and 5 bases, in that order; junction bases with no gene match: 14. The CDR3 region is CASTNPDGGAGDTQYF. For the CDR3, the DNA is TGTGCCAGTACAAACCCAGACGGGGGGGCTGGAGATACGCAGTATTTT.

Only a few counts were recorded for this clone. The chain carries TRBV5-1 and TRBJ2-5; 9 positions agree with TRBD1. The J call may be in error: the DNA end matches TRBJ2-7 better. Germline CDR1 and CDR2: SGHRS and YFSETQ. This CDR3 has 14 amino acids. Here the CDR3 DNA reads TGCGCCAGCAGCTGGGGACAGGGTAACTACGAGCAGTACTTC. It codes for CASSWGQGNYEQYF.

The chain employs TRBV19 and TRBJ2-1; 7 positions agree with TRBD2. This CDR3 comprises 15 residues. Germline loops: CDR1 LNHDA, CDR2 SQIVND (reference sequence). V was pared by 6 bases and J by 0 bases, with 5 bases of the junction left unmatched. The DNA of the CDR3 is TGTGCCAGTAGGTCAAGCGGGGTCTCCTACAATGAGCAGTTCTTC. This translates into CASRSSGVSYNEQFF.

The chain couples TRBV28 to TRBJ1-5; no reliable D call. The CDR3 runs 15 residues. The V end lost 8 bases, the J end lost 0 bases, and 14 bases lay between the germline ends. CDR1 is MDHEN, CDR2 SYDVKM, per germline. CDR3 sequence (DNA): TGTGCCAGCGGTAAGATTAGCGGTAGCAATCAGCCCCAGCATTTT. Its protein is CASGKISGSNQPQHF.

This clone is deemed medium-sized. The rearrangement links TRBV2 to TRBJ2-7, with D possibly being TRBD2 (6 bases). In germline, CDR1 is SNHLY, CDR2 FYNNEI. V lost 0 bases to trimming and J lost 6 bases, with 9 bases between them. CDR3 size: 13 residues. The CDR3 DNA reads as TGTGCCAGCAGTGAAGCGGGAGGCGGCGAGCAGTACTTC. It yields the protein CASSEAGGGEQYF.

This clone was seen a handful of times. The chain combines TRBV4-2 with TRBJ2-5; weak D call: TRBD2 (6 bases). V lost 0 bases to trimming and J lost 5 bases, with 13 bases between them. The CDR3 runs 15 residues. Per germline, CDR1 LGHNA and CDR2 YNFKEQ. The CDR3 DNA reads TGTGCCAGCAGCCAAGATCTCGCCAGCGGGGAGACCCAGTACTTC. It translates to CASSQDLASGETQYF.

The chain links TRBV7-3 to TRBJ2-7; 7 bases fit TRBD2. Germline assignment: CDR1 SGHTA and CDR2 FQGTGA. Trimming removed 3 bases from V and 2 bases from J; junction bases left unmatched: 10. The CDR3 contains 16 residues. The CDR3 reads CASSFPRASGTYEQYF. The CDR3 DNA reads TGTGCCAGCAGCTTCCCCAGGGCTAGCGGTACCTACGAGCAGTACTTC.

DNA of the CDR3: TGTGCCAGCAGCCAGGGTGGGGCTGAAGCTTTCTTT. Translation gives CASSQGGAEAFF. This chain connects TRBV7-2 to TRBJ1-1, with TRBD1 as a possible D gene (5 bases). Germline-derived CDR1 and CDR2 are SGHTA and FQGNSA. CDR3 length: 12 residues. Trimming removed 5 bases from V and 6 bases from J, with 10 bases in between.

The rearrangement links TRBV6-1 to TRBJ1-1, with D possibly TRBD1 on 5 matching bases. The CDR3 has 13 amino acids. Germline values: CDR1 MNHNS, CDR2 SASEGT. Trimming pared 6 bases from V and 8 bases from J, leaving 16 bases between. The CDR3 DNA is TGTGCCAGCAGCGGACAAACCTTCGAGGAAGCTTTCTTT. It encodes CASSGQTFEEAFF.

The chain links TRBV4-1 to TRBJ2-3; 8 bases map to TRBD2. CDR3 length: 15 residues. V shed 2 bases and J 4 bases; nucleotides not matched to a gene: 5. Germline V gene data show CDR1 as MGHRA and CDR2 as YSYEKL. The CDR3 bases are TGCGCCAGCAGCCAATTAGCGGGATTTCCAGATACGCAGTATTTT. It encodes CASSQLAGFPDTQYF.

The chain carries TRBV25-1 and TRBJ1-5, with D perhaps TRBD1 (5 bases). There are 13 residues in the CDR3. The V end lost 5 bases, the J end lost 4 bases, and 9 bases lay between the germline ends. The germline V gene has CDR1 MGHDK and CDR2 SYGVNS. The CDR3 bases are TGTGCCAGCAGTACAGGCTGGAATCAGCCCCAGCATTTT. Its translation: CASSTGWNQPQHF.

With respect to this clone: One end of the junction fails to match germline, which may point to a read error. The V call is TRBV9, the J call TRBJ2-7, with D possibly TRBD2 on 6 matching bases. The CDR3 covers 14 residues. Germline assignment: CDR1 SGDLS and CDR2 YYNGEE. The CDR3 DNA reads as TGTGCCAGCAGCGTAGCGGGGGTCTCCTACGGGCAGTACTTC. Translation gives CASSVAGVSYGQYF.

The rearrangement joins TRBV27 to TRBJ2-3; the match to TRBD2 covers 10 bases. V trimming: 2 bases; J trimming: 4 bases; junction bases outside the gene matches: 3. This CDR3 comprises 15 residues. CDR1 and CDR2 from the germline V gene are MNHEY and SMNVEV (reference sequence). In nucleotides, the CDR3 is TGTGCCAGCAGTTTAACCGGACTAGCGGCAGATACGCAGTATTTT. Its translation is CASSLTGLAADTQYF.

This rearrangement joins TRBV5-1 to TRBJ1-2; 9 nucleotides line up with TRBD1. V dropped 0 bases and J dropped 6; count of bases not matched to a gene: 6. The CDR3 totals 15 residues. Per germline, CDR1 SGHRS and CDR2 YFSETQ. The CDR3 region has the DNA TGCGCCAGCAGCTTGGCTAGGACAGGGGTTGATGGCTACACCTTC. This gives the protein CASSLARTGVDGYTF.

This clone was detected only a few times. The chain recombines TRBV6-4 with TRBJ2-7; a possible D gene is TRBD1 (6 bases). There are 13 residues in the CDR3. V lost 4 bases to trimming and J lost 4 bases, with 11 bases between them. Germline loops: CDR1 MRHNA, CDR2 SNTAGT. CDR3 sequence reads: CASSAGTLYEQYF. In nucleotides, the CDR3 is TGTGCCAGCAGTGCCGGGACACTTTACGAGCAGTACTTC.

The J gene is TRBJ2-1, the V gene TRBV6-1; TRBD1 is a possible D gene (7 bases). The CDR3 has 15 amino acids. Germline CDR1 is MNHNS and CDR2 is SASEGT. V was trimmed by 4 bases and J by 6 bases, leaving 16 bases between them. CDR3 nucleotide sequence: TGTGCCAGCAGTGCGGGGGACAGTGGTAGCAATGAGCAGTTCTTC. Amino acids: CASSAGDSGSNEQFF.

The rearrangement uses TRBV19 and TRBJ2-1; TRBD2 aligns across 8 bases. Germline trimming cut 5 bases from V and 4 bases from J; bases unmatched to any gene: 10. Germline V CDR1 and CDR2: LNHDA, SQIVND (reference sequence). CDR3 size: 16 residues. CDR3: CASSLFGTSRYNEQFF. The CDR3 region has the DNA TGTGCCAGTAGTCTTTTCGGGACTAGTCGATACAATGAGCAGTTCTTC. Drawing the rest from reference TRBV19 and TRBJ2-1, the complete variable domain is DGGITQSPKYLFRKEGQNVTLSCEQNLNHDAMYWYRQDPGQGLRLIYYSQIVNDFQKGDIAEGYSVSREKKESFPLTVTSAQKNPTAFYLCASSLFGTSRYNEQFFGPGTRLTVL.